These 26 T cell receptor beta chains came from one sample sequenced in a study of a mutant IDH1 vaccine in newly diagnosed glioma. The data were produced by immunoSEQ multiplex PCR, yet TCRdb's version contains in-frame clones alone and is incomplete. Here the sample spans 60,000 or so clones, around 84% being singletons. No cognate antigen is known for these TCRs. Time point indicated: week 5, during vaccination. The vaccine gave 300 ug of a 20-mer mutant IDH1 peptide subcutaneously per dose. The sample here was PBMCs, taken from a glioma patient whose treatment included an IDH1 peptide vaccine. The receptors were gathered from a woman aged 50 to 60 with glioma.

The V gene is TRBV18, the J gene TRBJ1-2; possibly TRBD1 for D (6 bases). CDR1 is KGHSH, CDR2 LQKENI, per germline. The CDR3 length is 15 residues. V dropped 4 bases and J dropped 4 bases, with 16 bases sitting between them. The CDR3 DNA reads as TGTGCCAGCTCACTAAAGACAGGATCCCCCTATGGCTACACCTTC. It yields the protein CASSLKTGSPYGYTF.

The chain links TRBV9 to TRBJ1-2; tentative D call: TRBD1 (6 bases). Between the trimmed V and J ends, which lost 0 bases and 2 bases, there was a span of 20 bases. CDR1 is SGDLS, CDR2 YYNGEE, per germline. This CDR3 has 18 amino acids. DNA for the CDR3: TGTGCCAGCAGCGTAGCTACAGTGGGGGCAGGGGTGAACTATGGCTACACCTTC. Translating it yields CASSVATVGAGVNYGYTF.

The V call is TRBV7-2, the J call TRBJ1-4; 9 bases line up with TRBD1. The CDR3 has 14 amino acids. Trimming cost V 5 bases and J 8 bases; bases outside gene matches: 6. Germline lookup yields CDR1 SGHTA and CDR2 FQGNSA. This CDR3 is CASSRGQGREKLFF. The CDR3 nucleotides read TGTGCCAGCAGCCGGGGACAGGGAAGAGAAAAACTGTTTTTT.

V is TRBV7-9 and J is TRBJ2-5; 7 bases line up with TRBD2. The CDR3 runs to 16 residues. Germline CDR1 SEHNR, CDR2 FQNEAQ (reference sequence). V lost 4 bases, J lost 4 bases, and 12 bases stayed unmatched. CDR3 bases: TGTGCCAGCAGCTCCCCCCAACGGGGCGGGGGAGAGACCCAGTACTTC. Encoded protein: CASSSPQRGGGETQYF.

V gene TRBV7-2 combines with J gene TRBJ2-1, with D possibly TRBD1 on 5 matching bases. V lost 5 bases and J lost 7, with 18 bases in between. The germline V gene encodes CDR1 SGHTA and CDR2 FQGNSA. The CDR3 spans 15 residues. CDR3: CASSRPQGVRNEQFF. As DNA, the CDR3 is TGTGCCAGCAGCCGCCCCCAAGGGGTGAGGAATGAGCAGTTCTTC.

A single count supports this clone. The chain carries TRBV29-1 and TRBJ1-2; D is ambiguous. The V gene lost 2 bases and the J gene lost 3 bases, with 7 bases spanning the gap. CDR3 length: 12 amino acids. The germline V gene has CDR1 SQVTM and CDR2 ANQGSEA. The CDR3 region is CSVEYVDYGYTF. Written as DNA, the CDR3 is TGCAGCGTTGAATACGTGGACTATGGCTACACCTTC.

V is TRBV30 and J is TRBJ1-2, with no clear D. The CDR3 sequence is 14 residues long. V was shortened by 0 bases and J by 4 bases, with 12 bases between the two germline ends. Germline-derived CDR1 and CDR2 are GTSNPN and SVGIG (reference sequence). CDR3 in amino acids: CAWSVESRSYGYTF. The CDR3 nucleotides are TGTGCCTGGAGTGTAGAAAGTCGATCCTATGGCTACACCTTC.

Regarding this clone: Relative to the germline gene, one junction end is altered; a read error may explain this. The rearrangement joins TRBV12-5 to TRBJ2-1; the D is unclear. The CDR3 is 14 amino acids. CDR1 is LGHNT, CDR2 FRNRAP, per germline. The CDR3: CASGPLDSNNEQFF. DNA for the CDR3: TGTGCTAGTGGTCCCCTCGACTCCAACAATGAGCAGTTCTTC.

The chain uses TRBV7-2 and TRBJ2-3; 7 bases align to TRBD1. Germline CDR1 SGHTA, CDR2 FQGNSA. There are 16 residues in the CDR3. The V and J ends lost 5 bases and 2 bases, in that order; junction bases with no gene match: 10. The CDR3 nucleotides read TGTGCCAGCAGCGCCCGTCCGGGACAGACCACAGATACGCAGTATTTT. It is translated as CASSARPGQTTDTQYF.

In this sample, this clone turned up a few times. Written as DNA, the CDR3 is TGCGCCAGCAGTCTTGCGGGGGCCTACAATGAGCAGTTCTTC. This translates into CASSLAGAYNEQFF. The chain links TRBV5-1 to TRBJ2-1, with 7 bases aligning to TRBD2. CDR1 and CDR2 from the germline V gene are SGHRS and YFSETQ. The junction had 4 bases not matched to a gene; V was cut back by 5 bases and J by 2 bases. CDR3 size: 14 residues.

The DNA for the CDR3 is TGTGCCAGCAGCCACAGGGGTGGGACTGAAGCTTTCTTT. It yields the protein CASSHRGGTEAFF. The rearrangement uses TRBV6-1 and TRBJ1-1, with 7 bases lining up with TRBD1. The CDR3 consists of 13 residues. CDR1 is MNHNS and CDR2 is SASEGT in the germline V gene. With 6 bases clipped from V and 5 bases from J, the junction kept 6 bases outside the gene matches.

The chain carries TRBV10-1 and TRBJ1-1, with a tentative D call TRBD1 (6 bases). CDR3 length equals 19 residues. Trimming pared 4 bases from V and 0 bases from J, leaving 24 bases between. The germline V gene encodes CDR1 WNHNN and CDR2 SYGVQD (reference sequence). The CDR3 is CASSVPGEGDYSVNTEAFF. The CDR3 DNA reads as TGCGCCAGCAGTGTCCCAGGGGAGGGTGATTATTCGGTGAACACTGAAGCTTTCTTT.

The gene calls are TRBV6-5 and TRBJ1-2; 7 bases fit TRBD1. Per germline, CDR1 MNHEY and CDR2 SVGAGI. J lost 2 bases, V lost 7 bases, and 4 bases had no gene match. The CDR3 has 13 residues. The CDR3: CASKETGNYGYTF. CDR3 DNA: TGTGCCAGCAAGGAGACAGGGAACTATGGCTACACCTTC.

This clone was picked up one time. The chain employs TRBV5-8 and TRBJ2-7; D is possibly TRBD2 (6 bases). V lost 3 bases and J lost 1, with 11 bases in between. The germline V gene encodes CDR1 SGHTS and CDR2 YDEGEE. The CDR3 runs to 14 residues. This CDR3 is CASSSAGGSYEQYF. CDR3 nucleotide sequence: TGTGCCAGCAGCTCCGCCGGGGGTTCCTACGAGCAGTACTTC.

The chain uses TRBV4-1 and TRBJ2-2; 10 bases map to TRBD1. Germline CDR1 MGHRA, CDR2 YSYEKL. The CDR3 extends over 16 amino acids. Trimming at V came to 6 bases and at J to 7 bases, leaving 11 bases not matched to a gene. The CDR3 bases are TGCGCCAGCAGTGCAAGGACAGGGGGAGAAGTCGGGGAGCTGTTTTTT. It encodes CASSARTGGEVGELFF.

This clone was detected a few times. This chain uses TRBV4-2 with TRBJ1-1; no reliable D call. The CDR3 contains 14 residues. Germline V gene data show CDR1 as LGHNA and CDR2 as YNFKEQ. V lost 0 bases and J lost 1, with 6 bases in between. Here the CDR3 DNA reads TGTGCCAGCAGCCAAGATTATGGGAACACTGAAGCTTTCTTT. Encoded protein: CASSQDYGNTEAFF.

V is TRBV4-1 and J is TRBJ2-4, with D maybe TRBD1 (6 bases). V gave up 0 bases and J gave up 0 bases, with 15 bases separating them. There are 18 residues in the CDR3. Germline assignment: CDR1 MGHRA and CDR2 YSYEKL. CDR3 DNA sequence: TGCGCCAGCAGCCAAGAGTGGACAGCCTTGTTAGCCAAAAACATTCAGTACTTC. This translates into CASSQEWTALLAKNIQYF.

This chain links TRBV13 with TRBJ1-1; TRBD1 matches 9 bases. Germline V CDR1 and CDR2: PRHDT, FYEKMQ (reference sequence). The CDR3 has 16 amino acids. V trimming: 4 bases; J trimming: 1 base; junction bases outside the gene matches: 7. CDR3 sequence reads: CASSSFPGQGNTEAFF. CDR3 bases: TGTGCCAGCAGCTCCTTTCCGGGACAGGGGAACACTGAAGCTTTCTTT. Drawing the rest from reference TRBV13 and TRBJ1-1, the complete variable domain is AAGVIQSPRHLIKEKRETATLKCYPIPRHDTVYWYQQGPGQDPQFLISFYEKMQSDKGSIPDRFSAQQFSDYHSELNMSSLELGDSALYFCASSSFPGQGNTEAFFGQGTRLTVV.

The chain uses TRBV9 and TRBJ2-1; D is possibly TRBD1 (5 bases). Germline V CDR1 and CDR2: SGDLS, YYNGEE. This CDR3 comprises 15 residues. V lost 0 bases and J lost 6, with 13 bases in between. This CDR3 is CASSVGSIQGNEQFF. The CDR3 nucleotides are TGTGCCAGCAGCGTAGGCTCTATCCAGGGCAATGAGCAGTTCTTC.

The chain couples TRBV11-2 to TRBJ1-1; 8 positions match TRBD1. The CDR3 loop spans 15 amino acids. V gave up 5 bases and J gave up 4 bases; unmatched junction bases: 9. From germline, CDR1 is SGHAT and CDR2 FQNNGV. For the CDR3, the DNA is TGTGCCAGCAGCACCCGACAGGGGCCCAGCACTGAAGCTTTCTTT. It yields the protein CASSTRQGPSTEAFF.

The chain employs TRBV9 and TRBJ1-2; weak D call: TRBD1 (5 bases). Per the germline V gene, CDR1 is SGDLS and CDR2 is YYNGEE. V lost 6 bases to trimming and J lost 4 bases, with 19 bases between them. The CDR3 is made up of 15 amino acids. As DNA, the CDR3 is TGTGCCAGCAAAAGCGGGGGGGAAGGAGGCTATGGCTACACCTTC. Translation: CASKSGGEGGYGYTF. The variable domain in full, completed from reference TRBV9 and TRBJ1-2, reads DSGVTQTPKHLITATGQRVTLRCSPRSGDLSVYWYQQSLDQGLQFLIQYYNGEERAKGNILERFSAQQFPDLHSELNLSSLELGDSALYFCASKSGGEGGYGYTFGSGTRLTVV.

The chain couples TRBV5-1 to TRBJ2-5; 11 bases are shared with TRBD2. The junction had 2 bases not matched to a gene; V was cut back by 0 bases and J by 4 bases. This CDR3 region has 15 residues. Germline V gene data show CDR1 as SGHRS and CDR2 as YFSETQ. As DNA, the CDR3 is TGCGCCAGCAGCTTGGGACTAGCGGGGTCAGAGACCCAGTACTTC. It translates to CASSLGLAGSETQYF.

This chain joins TRBV11-3 and TRBJ2-7; 9 bases fit TRBD1. From germline, CDR1 is SGHNT and CDR2 YENEEA. The CDR3 covers 15 residues. V shed 1 base and J 4 bases; nucleotides not matched to a gene: 5. The CDR3 sequence is CASSLAGQGRYEQYF. The CDR3 DNA follows: TGTGCCAGCAGCTTAGCGGGACAGGGTAGGTACGAGCAGTACTTC.

This chain joins TRBV7-8 and TRBJ2-1; unclear D gene. The CDR3 has 12 amino acids. The V and J ends lost 5 bases and 3 bases respectively, with 5 bases between them. The germline CDR1 and CDR2 sequences are SGHVS and FQNEAQ. CDR3 sequence (DNA): TGTGCCAGCAGCGCCTACTACAATGAGCAGTTCTTC. It specifies CASSAYYNEQFF.

The chain employs TRBV7-3 and TRBJ1-1, with D hard to call. CDR3 length: 13 amino acids. Germline lookup yields CDR1 SGHTA and CDR2 FQGTGA. Trimming cost V 5 bases and J 1 base, with 8 bases left between them. The CDR3 DNA sequence: TGTGCCAGCAGCCGCGACGGGAACACTGAAGCTTTCTTT. Its translation is CASSRDGNTEAFF.

The chain has TRBV6-5 and TRBJ2-7; 9 nucleotides agree with TRBD1. Germline V gene sequence: CDR1 MNHEY, CDR2 SVGAGI. The junction had 7 bases not matched to a gene; V was cut back by 4 bases and J by 3 bases. This CDR3 has 15 amino acids. The CDR3 is CASSSSGTGLYEQYF. The DNA for the CDR3 is TGTGCCAGCAGTTCATCGGGGACAGGGCTCTACGAGCAGTACTTC.